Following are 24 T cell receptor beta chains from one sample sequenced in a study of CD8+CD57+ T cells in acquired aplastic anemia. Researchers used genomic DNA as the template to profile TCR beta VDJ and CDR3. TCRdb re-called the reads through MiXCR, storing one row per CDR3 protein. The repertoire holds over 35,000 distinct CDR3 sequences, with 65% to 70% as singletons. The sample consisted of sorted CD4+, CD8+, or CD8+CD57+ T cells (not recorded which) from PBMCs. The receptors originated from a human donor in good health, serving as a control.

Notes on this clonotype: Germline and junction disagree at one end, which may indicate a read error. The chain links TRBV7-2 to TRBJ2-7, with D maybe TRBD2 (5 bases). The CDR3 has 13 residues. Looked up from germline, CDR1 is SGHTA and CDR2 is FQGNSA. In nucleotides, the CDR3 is TGCGCCAGCAGCGTTGACCCGGGGTACGAGCAGTACTTC. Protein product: CASSVDPGYEQYF.

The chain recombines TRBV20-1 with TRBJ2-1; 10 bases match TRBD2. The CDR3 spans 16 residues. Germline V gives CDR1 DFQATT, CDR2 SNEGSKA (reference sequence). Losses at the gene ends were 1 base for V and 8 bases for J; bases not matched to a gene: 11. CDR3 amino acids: CSARALAGVSHDEQFF. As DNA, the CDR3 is TGCAGTGCTAGAGCTCTAGCGGGGGTGAGTCACGATGAGCAGTTCTTC.

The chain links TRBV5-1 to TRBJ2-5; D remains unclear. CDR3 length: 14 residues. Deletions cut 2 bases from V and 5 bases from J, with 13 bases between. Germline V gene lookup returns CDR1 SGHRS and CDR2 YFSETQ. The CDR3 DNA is TGCGCCAGCAGCTTCCAGCGCTCATGGGAGACCCAGTACTTC. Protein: CASSFQRSWETQYF.

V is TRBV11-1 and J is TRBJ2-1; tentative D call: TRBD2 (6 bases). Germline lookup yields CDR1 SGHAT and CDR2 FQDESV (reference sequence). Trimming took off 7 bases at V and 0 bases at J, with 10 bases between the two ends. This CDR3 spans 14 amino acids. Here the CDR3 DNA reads TGTGCCAGCACTATGGACTACTCCTACAATGAGCAGTTCTTC. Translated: CASTMDYSYNEQFF.

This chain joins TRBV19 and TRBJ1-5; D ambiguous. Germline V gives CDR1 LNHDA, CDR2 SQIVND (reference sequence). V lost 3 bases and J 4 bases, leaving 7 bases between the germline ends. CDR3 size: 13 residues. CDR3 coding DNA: TGTGCCAGTAGTATGATCGGGAATCAGCCCCAGCATTTT. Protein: CASSMIGNQPQHF.

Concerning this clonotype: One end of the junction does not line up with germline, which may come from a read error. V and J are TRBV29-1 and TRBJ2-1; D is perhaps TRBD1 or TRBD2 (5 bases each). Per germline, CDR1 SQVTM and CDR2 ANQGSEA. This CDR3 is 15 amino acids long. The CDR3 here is CSVEGPGPTYNEQLF. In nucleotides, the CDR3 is TGCAGCGTCGAAGGTCCGGGACCTACCTACAATGAGCAGCTCTTC.

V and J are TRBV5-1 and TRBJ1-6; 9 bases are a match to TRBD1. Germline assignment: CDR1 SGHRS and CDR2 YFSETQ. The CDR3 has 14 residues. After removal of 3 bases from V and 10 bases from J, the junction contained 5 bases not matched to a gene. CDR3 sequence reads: CASSWTGAGSPLHF. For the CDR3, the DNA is TGCGCCAGCAGCTGGACAGGGGCTGGGTCACCCCTCCACTTT.

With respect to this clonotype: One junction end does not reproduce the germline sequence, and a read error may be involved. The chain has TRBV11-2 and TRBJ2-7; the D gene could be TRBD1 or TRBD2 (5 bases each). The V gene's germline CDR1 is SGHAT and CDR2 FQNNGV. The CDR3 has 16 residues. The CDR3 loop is CASSVDGAGTVYEQYF. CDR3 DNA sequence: TGTGCCAGCAGCGTAGACGGGGCAGGGACCGTCTACGAGCAGTACTTC.

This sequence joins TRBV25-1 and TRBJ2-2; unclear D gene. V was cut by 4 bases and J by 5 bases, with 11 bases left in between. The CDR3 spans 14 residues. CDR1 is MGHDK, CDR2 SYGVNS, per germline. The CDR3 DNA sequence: TGTGCCAGCAGTGTAATGGCAGAGACCGGGGAGCTGTTTTTT. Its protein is CASSVMAETGELFF.

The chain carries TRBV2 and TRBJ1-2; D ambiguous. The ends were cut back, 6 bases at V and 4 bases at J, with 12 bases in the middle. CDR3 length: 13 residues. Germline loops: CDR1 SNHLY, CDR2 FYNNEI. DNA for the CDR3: TGTGCCAGCAGCCTAAGAACCCTCTATGGCTACACCTTC. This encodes CASSLRTLYGYTF.

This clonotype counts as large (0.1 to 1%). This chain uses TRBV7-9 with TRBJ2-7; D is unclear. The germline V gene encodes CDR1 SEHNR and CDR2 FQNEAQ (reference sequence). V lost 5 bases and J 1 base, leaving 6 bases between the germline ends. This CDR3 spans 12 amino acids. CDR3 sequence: CASSPGSYEQYF. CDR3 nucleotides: TGTGCCAGCAGCCCCGGGTCCTACGAGCAGTACTTC.

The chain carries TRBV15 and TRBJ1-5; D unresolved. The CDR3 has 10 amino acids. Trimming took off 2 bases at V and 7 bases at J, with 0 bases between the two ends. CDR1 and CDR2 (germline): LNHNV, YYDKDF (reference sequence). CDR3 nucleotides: TGTGCCACCAGCAGACAGCCCCAGCATTTT. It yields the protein CATSRQPQHF. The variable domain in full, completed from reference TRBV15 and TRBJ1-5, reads DAMVIQNPRYQVTQFGKPVTLSCSQTLNHNVMYWYQQKSSQAPKLLFHYYDKDFNNEADTPDNFQSRRPNTSFCFLDIRSPGLGDTAMYLCATSRQPQHFGDGTRLSIL.

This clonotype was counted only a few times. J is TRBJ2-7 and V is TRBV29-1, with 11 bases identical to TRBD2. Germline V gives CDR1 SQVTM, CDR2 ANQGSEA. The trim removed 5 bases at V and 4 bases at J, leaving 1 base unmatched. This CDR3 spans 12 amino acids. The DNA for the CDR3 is TGCAGCGTTCGACTAGCGGGGTACGAGCAGTACTTC. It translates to CSVRLAGYEQYF.

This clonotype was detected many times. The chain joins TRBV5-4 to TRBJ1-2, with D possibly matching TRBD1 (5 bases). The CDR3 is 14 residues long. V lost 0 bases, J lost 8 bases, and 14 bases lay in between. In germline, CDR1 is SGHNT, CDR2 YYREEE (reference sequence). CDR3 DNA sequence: TGTGCCAGCAGCTTGGATGGGGAGCGGGGGGGCTACACCTTC. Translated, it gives CASSLDGERGGYTF.

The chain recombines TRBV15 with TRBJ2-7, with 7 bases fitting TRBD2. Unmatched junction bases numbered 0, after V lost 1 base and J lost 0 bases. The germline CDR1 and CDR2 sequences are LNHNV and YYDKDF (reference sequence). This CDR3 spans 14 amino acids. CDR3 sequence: CATSRAGGSYEQYF. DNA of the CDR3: TGTGCCACCAGCAGAGCGGGGGGCTCCTACGAGCAGTACTTC.

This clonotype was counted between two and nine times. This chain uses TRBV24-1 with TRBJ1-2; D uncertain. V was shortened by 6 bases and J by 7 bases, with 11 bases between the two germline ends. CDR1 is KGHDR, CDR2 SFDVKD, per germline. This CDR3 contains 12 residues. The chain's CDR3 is CATSREIGGYTF. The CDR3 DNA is TGTGCCACCAGTCGGGAAATAGGTGGCTACACCTTC.

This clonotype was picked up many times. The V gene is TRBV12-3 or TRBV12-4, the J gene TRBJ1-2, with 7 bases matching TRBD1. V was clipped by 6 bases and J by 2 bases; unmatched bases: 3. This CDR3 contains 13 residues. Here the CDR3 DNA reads TGTGCCAGCAGCCCGGGACAGAACTATGGCTACACCTTC. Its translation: CASSPGQNYGYTF.

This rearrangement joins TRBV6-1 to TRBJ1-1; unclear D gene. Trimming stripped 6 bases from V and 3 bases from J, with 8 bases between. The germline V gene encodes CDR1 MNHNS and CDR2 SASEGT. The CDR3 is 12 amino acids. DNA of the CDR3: TGTGCCAGCAGCGCCGGTTACACTGAAGCTTTCTTT. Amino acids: CASSAGYTEAFF.

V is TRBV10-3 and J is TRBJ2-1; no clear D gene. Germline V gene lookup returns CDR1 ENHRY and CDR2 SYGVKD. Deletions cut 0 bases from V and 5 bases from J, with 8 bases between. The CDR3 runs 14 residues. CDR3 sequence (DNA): TGTGCCATCAGTGAGTCTTTTGCGAACAATGAGCAGTTCTTC. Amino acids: CAISESFANNEQFF.

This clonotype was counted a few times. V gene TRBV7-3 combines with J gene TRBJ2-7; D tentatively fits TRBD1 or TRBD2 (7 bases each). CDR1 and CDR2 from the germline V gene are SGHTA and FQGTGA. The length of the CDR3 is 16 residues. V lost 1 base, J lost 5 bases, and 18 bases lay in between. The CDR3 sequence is CASSLNAGDRADEQYF. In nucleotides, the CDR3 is TGTGCCAGCAGCTTAAATGCGGGAGACAGGGCCGACGAGCAGTACTTC.

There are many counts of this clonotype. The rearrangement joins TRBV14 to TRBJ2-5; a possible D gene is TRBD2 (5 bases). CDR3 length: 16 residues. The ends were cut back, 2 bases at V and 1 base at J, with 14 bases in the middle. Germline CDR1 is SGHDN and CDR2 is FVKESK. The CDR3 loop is CASSQWPADIQETQYF. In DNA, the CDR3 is TGTGCCAGCAGCCAATGGCCAGCGGATATCCAAGAGACCCAGTACTTC.

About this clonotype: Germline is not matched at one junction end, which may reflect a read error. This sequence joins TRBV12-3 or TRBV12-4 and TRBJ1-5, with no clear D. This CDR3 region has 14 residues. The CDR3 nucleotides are TGCGCCAGCAGTTTATCTATGGGGAACCAGCCCCAGCATTTT. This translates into CASSLSMGNQPQHF.

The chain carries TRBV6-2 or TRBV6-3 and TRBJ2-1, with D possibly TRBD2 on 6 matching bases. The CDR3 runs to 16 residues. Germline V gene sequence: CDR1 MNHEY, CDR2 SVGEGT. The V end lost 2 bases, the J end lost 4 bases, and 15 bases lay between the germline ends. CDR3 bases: TGTGCCAGCAGTTACGGGCCGGGACTTGAGTACAATGAGCAGTTCTTC. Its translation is CASSYGPGLEYNEQFF.

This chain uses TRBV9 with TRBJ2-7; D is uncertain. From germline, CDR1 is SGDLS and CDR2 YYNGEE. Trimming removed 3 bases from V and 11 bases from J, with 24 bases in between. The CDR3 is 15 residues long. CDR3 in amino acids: CASSANQDPSPLKYF. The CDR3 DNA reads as TGTGCCAGCAGCGCAAATCAGGACCCTTCGCCCCTGAAGTACTTC. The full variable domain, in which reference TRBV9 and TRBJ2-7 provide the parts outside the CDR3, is DSGVTQTPKHLITATGQRVTLRCSPRSGDLSVYWYQQSLDQGLQFLIQYYNGEERAKGNILERFSAQQFPDLHSELNLSSLELGDSALYFCASSANQDPSPLKYFGPGTRLTVT.